The rows below give T cell receptor beta chains drawn from one sample of a study of Ad26.COV2.S vaccination and SARS-CoV-2 variants. Assay: immunoSEQ multiplex PCR; the TCRdb copy retains only in-frame clones and omits some. The data hold roughly 500,000 clones, with roughly 89% observed a single time. The sample consisted of peripheral blood, taken in a trial of Ad26.COV2.S vaccine versus placebo. The receptors originated from a person between 18 and 59 years old who received the Ad26.COV2.S COVID-19 vaccine or a placebo. Each CDR3 is given with its conserved first and last residue. Fields, in order: V gene, D gene, J gene, clone size, CDR3 DNA, CDR3 protein. The D gene is left open where the match is weak. Expanded clones get a size class; other rows say once, few or many, or leave the size out.

TRBV7-2	TRBD1	TRBJ1-2	-	TGTGCCAGCAGCTCGGTCGGGACAGACGATGGCTACACCTTC	CASSSVGTDDGYTF
TRBV9	TRBD2	TRBJ2-1	-	TGTGCCAGCAGCCCTATTGCTAGCGGGAGTTTAAGCGGGCAGTTCTTC	CASSPIASGSLSGQFF
TRBV19	-	TRBJ1-2	-	TGTGCCAGCAGCGGGTCGCGCGGCTATGGCTACACCTTC	CASSGSRGYGYTF
TRBV19	-	TRBJ1-1	-	TGTGCCAGTAGAAAACAGGGCGACACTGAAGCTTTCTTT	CASRKQGDTEAFF
TRBV7-3	-	TRBJ2-1	-	TGTGCCAGCAGCTCCTTACGGGGACCGTACAATGAGCAGTTCTTC	CASSSLRGPYNEQFF
TRBV6-2/TRBV6-3	TRBD2	TRBJ2-7	few	TGTGCCAGCAGTTACGAGCCTAGCGGGAGAGGTGAGCAGTACTTC	CASSYEPSGRGEQYF
TRBV29-1	-	TRBJ2-7	few	TGCAGCTCCCGCGAGGGAGGCGGCGAGCAGTACTTC	CSSREGGGEQYF
TRBV7-2	-	TRBJ2-1	once	TGTGCCAGCAGCTTAGCGATACGCTCCTACAATGAGCAGTTCTTC	CASSLAIRSYNEQFF
TRBV27	-	TRBJ2-7	-	TGTGCCAGCGCAGAATACTGGAGCAGCGAGCAGTACTTC	CASAEYWSSEQYF
TRBV11-2	-	TRBJ2-6	-	TGTGCCAGCACCCACGACAGGCGCGACGTCCTGACTTTC	CASTHDRRDVLTF
TRBV19	-	TRBJ1-1	-	TGTGCCAGTAGTATTTCGACAAGGAAGACTGAAGCTTTCTTT	CASSISTRKTEAFF
TRBV19	-	TRBJ2-3	-	TGTGCCACCCGGGGAACTATTTTAACAGATACGCAGTATTTT	CATRGTILTDTQYF
TRBV7-9	-	TRBJ1-1	-	TGTGCCAGCAGCTTACGAGCAGGGACTGCGCACACTGAAGCTTTCTTT	CASSLRAGTAHTEAFF
TRBV7-9	TRBD1	TRBJ2-1	-	TGTGCCAGCAGCTTAGATCTAGGGACAGTCTACAATGAGCAGTTCTTC	CASSLDLGTVYNEQFF
TRBV28	TRBD1	TRBJ2-7	-	TGTGCCAGCAACCCTGGGCAGGGGGTTCCCTACGAGCAGTACTTC	CASNPGQGVPYEQYF
TRBV10-3	-	TRBJ2-2	-	TGTGCCATCAGTGAGGGCCGGGAGCTGTTTTTT	CAISEGRELFF
TRBV21-1	-	TRBJ1-2	-	TGTGCCAGCAGCGGGACACACCGAAACTATGGCTACACCTTC	CASSGTHRNYGYTF
TRBV7-5	-	TRBJ1-2	-	TGTGCCAGAAGCACCACTTTAATCTTCTATGGCTACACCTTC	CARSTTLIFYGYTF
TRBV29-1	TRBD2	TRBJ2-1	-	TGCAGCGTTCAACCGGGACTAGCGTCTAGCAATGAGCAGTTCTTC	CSVQPGLASSNEQFF
TRBV30	-	TRBJ1-2	-	TGTGCCTGGAGTATCACGGCTTATGGCTACACCTTC	CAWSITAYGYTF
TRBV6-5	-	TRBJ1-2	-	TGTGCCAGCAGCTTAGGGGGGATAGGGTATGACTACACCTTC	CASSLGGIGYDYTF
TRBV4-2	-	TRBJ2-7	-	TGTGCCAGCAGCCAAGAGGGGCGAAGGGGTGGCGAGCAGTACTTC	CASSQEGRRGGEQYF
TRBV4-2	-	TRBJ2-1	-	TGTGCCAGCAGCCAGGCGCCGGGACTTTACAATGAGCAGTTCTTC	CASSQAPGLYNEQFF
TRBV2	TRBD2	TRBJ2-1	-	TGTGCCAGCAATCTAGCGGGAGGGTACAATGAGCAGTTCTTC	CASNLAGGYNEQFF
TRBV7-8	-	TRBJ2-5	-	TGTGCCAGCAGCTTAGGAACAATCGAGACCCAGTACTTC	CASSLGTIETQYF
TRBV27	TRBD2	TRBJ2-1	-	TGTGCCAGCAGTCCAACTAGCGGGAGGGCCCATGAGCAGTTCTTC	CASSPTSGRAHEQFF
TRBV28	-	TRBJ1-2	-	TGTGCCAGCAGTTTATGGAGTTATGGCTACACCTTC	CASSLWSYGYTF
TRBV30	-	TRBJ2-6	-	TGTGCCTGGAGAGGGGGGGGCTCTGGGGCCAACGTCCTGACTTTC	CAWRGGGSGANVLTF
TRBV6-5	-	TRBJ1-2	-	TGTGCCAGCAGTTACACCGGACAGATTGGCTACACCTTC	CASSYTGQIGYTF
TRBV9	-	TRBJ2-2	once	TGTGCCAGCAGCGTAATGTCGAACACCGGGGAGCTGTTTTTT	CASSVMSNTGELFF
TRBV7-9	-	TRBJ1-6	-	TGTGCCAGCAGCTCGTACGTCTCCTATAATTCACCCCTCCACTTT	CASSSYVSYNSPLHF
TRBV7-8	-	TRBJ2-1	-	TGTGCCAGCAGCCGTTTTTCGGGTTCCTACAATGAGCAGTTCTTC	CASSRFSGSYNEQFF